The 17 T cell receptor beta chains in this list originate from one sample, sequenced in a study of blood T cell repertoires in COVID-19. TCRdb keeps only in-frame clones here, not all; method: immunoSEQ multiplex PCR. Seen here are 70,000 or so clones, over 80% observed once, and the top ten hold roughly 2.5%. Sequences were obtained from peripheral blood. The receptors originated from an elderly man with active or convalescent COVID-19.

V and J are TRBV2 and TRBJ1-1; 8 bases fit TRBD1. V was clipped by 4 bases and J by 0 bases; unmatched bases: 7. Germline V gene lookup returns CDR1 SNHLY and CDR2 FYNNEI. The CDR3 runs 16 residues. The CDR3 sequence: CASSGAGGVMNTEAFF. CDR3 nucleotide sequence: TGTGCCAGCAGTGGGGCAGGGGGCGTAATGAACACTGAAGCTTTCTTT.

The V call is TRBV7-2, the J call TRBJ2-3; D gene unclear. CDR1 is SGHTA and CDR2 is FQGNSA in the germline V gene. Trimming pared 1 base from V and 3 bases from J, leaving 8 bases between. The CDR3 is made up of 14 amino acids. CDR3 sequence reads: CASSLGSVTDTQYF. DNA for the CDR3: TGTGCCAGCAGCTTAGGTTCCGTAACAGATACGCAGTATTTT. Looking up the rest from reference TRBV7-2 and TRBJ2-3 gives the full variable domain: GAGVSQSPSNKVTEKGKDVELRCDPISGHTALYWYRQSLGQGLEFLIYFQGNSAPDKSGLPSDRFSAERTGGSVSTLTIQRTQQEDSAVYLCASSLGSVTDTQYFGPGTRLTVL.

The genes are TRBV6-5 and TRBJ2-7, with TRBD1 matching 9 bases. The germline V gene encodes CDR1 MNHEY and CDR2 SVGAGI. Germline trimming cut 0 bases from V and 4 bases from J; bases unmatched to any gene: 7. There are 16 residues in the CDR3. CDR3 sequence (DNA): TGTGCCAGCAGTTACTCCGGGACAGGGTTACCTTACGAGCAGTACTTC. The encoded protein is CASSYSGTGLPYEQYF.

The V gene is TRBV4-3, the J gene TRBJ2-7; 12 nucleotides line up with TRBD2. V shed 2 bases and J 5 bases; nucleotides not matched to a gene: 4. The CDR3 sequence is 15 residues long. Germline V CDR1 and CDR2: LGHNA, YSLEER. The CDR3 here is CASSQQLAGGHEQYF. CDR3 nucleotides: TGCGCCAGCAGCCAACAACTAGCGGGAGGCCACGAGCAGTACTTC.

The V and J genes are TRBV5-1 and TRBJ2-1; 7 bases line up with TRBD1. The CDR3 extends over 15 amino acids. V shed 4 bases, J shed 6 bases, and the junction held 10 bases outside the gene matches. Germline assignment: CDR1 SGHRS and CDR2 YFSETQ. CDR3 nucleotides: TGCGCCAGCAGCCGCACAGGGGCGAGGGCCAATGAGCAGTTCTTC. This sequence encodes CASSRTGARANEQFF.

The V call is TRBV28, the J call TRBJ1-2; D possibly corresponds to TRBD1 (6 bases). V was clipped by 6 bases and J by 8 bases, with 13 bases between them. CDR3 length: 12 amino acids. Germline CDR1 is MDHEN and CDR2 is SYDVKM. DNA of the CDR3: TGTGCCAGCAGACAACAGGGCGGCGGCTACACCTTC. The encoded protein is CASRQQGGGYTF.

The J gene is TRBJ2-3, the V gene TRBV29-1; 9 bases align to TRBD1. Looked up from germline, CDR1 is SQVTM and CDR2 is ANQGSEA. With 6 bases clipped from V and 7 bases from J, the junction kept 11 bases outside the gene matches. This CDR3 is built from 14 residues. CDR3 protein: CSVRRDRATYTQYF. The CDR3 nucleotides are TGCAGCGTCCGACGGGACAGGGCTACCTATACGCAGTATTTT.

V usage is TRBV19 and J usage is TRBJ2-5; TRBD2 might be the D (5 bases). The CDR3 consists of 15 residues. The V end was cut by 3 bases, the J end by 2 bases, with 13 bases between. Germline CDR1 is LNHDA and CDR2 is SQIVND (reference sequence). CDR3 region: CASSIRPSPQETQYF. The CDR3 DNA follows: TGTGCCAGTAGTATTCGCCCTAGCCCGCAAGAGACCCAGTACTTC.

The rearrangement uses TRBV3-1 (or the pseudogene TRBV3-2) and TRBJ2-4, with D possibly being TRBD2 (7 bases). Germline V gene data show CDR1 as LGHDT and CDR2 as YNNKEL (reference sequence). The CDR3 runs 13 residues. V lost 6 bases to trimming and J lost 9 bases, with 15 bases between them. CDR3 sequence reads: CASRREGESIQYF. CDR3 DNA sequence: TGTGCCAGCAGGAGGGAGGGGGAATCCATTCAGTACTTC.

The chain is built from TRBV3-1 (or the pseudogene TRBV3-2) and TRBJ1-3; D is uncertain. CDR3 size: 19 residues. The germline gives CDR1 LGHDT, CDR2 YNNKEL (reference sequence). V was clipped by 4 bases and J by 0 bases, with 22 bases between them. DNA of the CDR3: TGTGCCAGCAGCCCGCGCGGGTCAAGGAGGGAAAGCTCTGGAAACACCATATATTTT. This sequence encodes CASSPRGSRRESSGNTIYF.

The genes are TRBV4-1 and TRBJ2-7, with 8 nucleotides matching TRBD2. Losses at the gene ends were 2 bases for V and 5 bases for J; bases not matched to a gene: 14. CDR1 is MGHRA and CDR2 is YSYEKL in the germline V gene. The CDR3 loop spans 17 amino acids. The CDR3 DNA follows: TGCGCCAGCAGCCAACGAGGACTAGCTCTTAGGATCCACGAGCAGTACTTC. Translation: CASSQRGLALRIHEQYF.

The chain carries TRBV18 and TRBJ1-1, with 11 nucleotides matching TRBD1. CDR1 is KGHSH, CDR2 LQKENI, per germline. V was clipped by 2 bases and J by 5 bases; unmatched bases: 7. This CDR3 is built from 16 residues. The CDR3 nucleotides read TGTGCCAGCTCACCAAGAGGACAGGGGGCGCTGACTGAAGCTTTCTTT. Protein: CASSPRGQGALTEAFF.

The chain carries TRBV5-4 and TRBJ1-6; 7 positions match TRBD1. V was pared by 0 bases and J by 6 bases, with 3 bases of the junction left unmatched. Per the germline V gene, CDR1 is SGHNT and CDR2 is YYREEE (reference sequence). The CDR3 is made up of 15 amino acids. CDR3 nucleotides: TGTGCCAGCAGCTTGGCACAGGGGCCTAATTCACCCCTCCACTTT. Translating it yields CASSLAQGPNSPLHF.

This sequence joins TRBV11-2 and TRBJ2-2; 7 bases match TRBD1. Germline lookup yields CDR1 SGHAT and CDR2 FQNNGV. The CDR3 consists of 17 residues. With 4 bases clipped from V and 0 bases from J, the junction kept 8 bases outside the gene matches. The CDR3 nucleotides are TGTGCCAGCAGCTCCCACCGACAGGGAACGAACACCGGGGAGCTGTTTTTT. Its protein is CASSSHRQGTNTGELFF.

J is TRBJ2-3 and V is TRBV5-1; D is possibly TRBD2 (5 bases). Trimming cost V 0 bases and J 5 bases, with 10 bases left between them. Germline CDR1 is SGHRS and CDR2 is YFSETQ. The CDR3 has 14 amino acids. The CDR3 loop reads CASSLADYQDTQYF. The CDR3 DNA sequence: TGCGCCAGCAGCTTGGCCGACTACCAAGATACGCAGTATTTT.

This clone has just one count. The V gene is TRBV27, the J gene TRBJ2-1; 12 nucleotides match TRBD2. The CDR3 has 15 residues. J was trimmed by 6 bases and V by 4 bases; bases with no gene match: 4. Germline CDR1 and CDR2: MNHEY and SMNVEV (reference sequence). DNA for the CDR3: TGTGCCAGCAGTTCTCGACTAGCGGGAGTCAATGAGCAGTTCTTC. This translates into CASSSRLAGVNEQFF.

This rearrangement joins TRBV7-6 to TRBJ2-6, with TRBD2 matching 12 bases. The CDR3 is 17 amino acids. J lost 1 base, V lost 5 bases, and 3 bases had no gene match. CDR1 and CDR2 from the germline V gene are SGHVS and FNYEAQ. CDR3 sequence reads: CASSPTSGSSGANVLTF. CDR3 nucleotides: TGTGCCAGCAGCCCGACTAGCGGGAGTTCTGGGGCCAACGTCCTGACTTTC.